The subject of this entry is one T cell receptor (beta chain). No antigen is known for it. This entry belongs to a study of T cell repertoires in cytomegalovirus infection. TCRdb reanalysed the reads using MiXCR and keeps one entry per CDR3 protein. The sample has roughly 180,000 distinct CDR3 sequences, roughly 28% seen once. Overall study findings and caveats: Cumulated frequencies of public TCR beta families served to identify carriers of CMV plus the relevant HLA.

Between the trimmed V and J ends, which lost 7 bases and 4 bases, there was a span of 16 bases. Germline V gene lookup returns CDR1 SGHTA and CDR2 FQGNSA. The CDR3 totals 14 residues. This clonotype originated in a human donor in good health (CMV status not recorded). Some clones in this sample may be carry-over from other donors' samples. The genes are TRBV7-2 and TRBJ2-5; tentatively, D is TRBD2 (6 bases). Material for sequencing was PBMCs. CDR3 nucleotide sequence: TGTGCCAGCACCGGGAGTGGAGGGTTAGAGACCCAGTACTTC. Protein: CASTGSGGLETQYF.